The 22 T cell receptor beta chains reported below all come from one sample, sequenced in a study of CD8 T cells in ankylosing spondylitis. MiXCR was run by TCRdb on the 5' RACE reads, yielding one entry per CDR3 protein. The profile shows approximately 250,000 distinct CDR3 sequences, 30% to 35% of them singletons. The sample consisted of blood, either unsorted or a sorted T cell fraction (not recorded which). The receptors originated from a male donor with ankylosing spondylitis or in good health (not recorded which).

This clonotype was counted only a few times. This chain connects TRBV20-1 to TRBJ1-2; no definite D call. This CDR3 is built from 10 residues. Germline V gives CDR1 DFQATT, CDR2 SNEGSKA (reference sequence). V was cut by 8 bases and J by 10 bases, with 14 bases left in between. CDR3 amino acids: CSTDGSVYTF. DNA for the CDR3: TGCAGTACCGACGGGTCGGTCTACACCTTC.

This rearrangement joins TRBV6-1 to TRBJ1-1; perhaps TRBD1 as D (6 bases). Trimming cost V 5 bases and J 3 bases, with 10 bases left between them. The CDR3 sequence is 13 residues long. Germline assignment: CDR1 MNHNS and CDR2 SASEGT. CDR3 sequence reads: CASSQNRDTEAFF. The CDR3 DNA follows: TGTGCCAGCAGTCAGAACAGGGACACTGAAGCTTTCTTT.

The chain joins TRBV9 to TRBJ2-1; 9 bases align to TRBD1. The V gene's germline CDR1 is SGDLS and CDR2 YYNGEE. The CDR3 extends over 15 amino acids. V shed 4 bases, J shed 4 bases, and the junction held 6 bases outside the gene matches. In DNA form, the CDR3 reads TGTGCCAGCAGCCCAGGGGGACAGGGTTACAATGAGCAGTTCTTC. Translated: CASSPGGQGYNEQFF.

This clonotype appeared a few times. The rearrangement uses TRBV20-1 and TRBJ2-7, with D unclear. The ends were cut back, 6 bases at V and 1 base at J, with 10 bases in the middle. Germline V lookup: CDR1 DFQATT, CDR2 SNEGSKA (reference sequence). CDR3 length: 12 residues. For the CDR3, the DNA is TGCAGTGCCACCGACGGGTCCTACGAGCAGTACTTC. Translating gives CSATDGSYEQYF.

This clonotype was seen a few times. The chain uses TRBV20-1 and TRBJ2-7; the match to TRBD1 covers 9 bases. CDR1 is DFQATT and CDR2 is SNEGSKA in the germline V gene (reference sequence). The CDR3 covers 15 residues. Trimming cost V 6 bases and J 1 base; bases outside gene matches: 10. The CDR3 DNA follows: TGCAGTGCAACCCAGATGGGGACAGGGTCCTACGAGCAGTACTTC. Encoded protein: CSATQMGTGSYEQYF.

V gene TRBV10-3 combines with J gene TRBJ1-2, with 8 bases fitting TRBD1. Germline V CDR1 and CDR2: ENHRY, SYGVKD. After removal of 7 bases from V and 4 bases from J, the junction contained 8 bases not matched to a gene. CDR3 length equals 14 residues. The CDR3 nucleotides read TGTGCCATCACTACTGACAGGGGTGGCTATGGCTACACCTTC. Its translation is CAITTDRGGYGYTF.

The chain carries TRBV5-1 and TRBJ1-1; the D is unclear. The CDR3 contains 12 residues. Trimming took off 1 base at V and 4 bases at J, with 5 bases between the two ends. The germline gives CDR1 SGHRS, CDR2 YFSETQ. Here the CDR3 DNA reads TGCGCCAGCAGCTTGTTTGGCACTGAAGCTTTCTTT. This sequence encodes CASSLFGTEAFF.

The chain is built from TRBV3-1 and TRBJ2-3, with 7 bases identical to TRBD1. Germline V gives CDR1 LGHDT, CDR2 YNNKEL (reference sequence). The J segment lost 9 bases and the V segment lost 4 bases, leaving 25 bases of the junction unmatched. The CDR3 consists of 19 residues. The CDR3 DNA is TGTGCCAGCAGCCGCCTGGCCGAAAACGACAGGGATTTTCGCCTAACGCAGTATTTT. Its protein product is CASSRLAENDRDFRLTQYF.

This clonotype has ten or more counts. The chain has TRBV15 and TRBJ2-7, with 9 bases fitting TRBD1. This CDR3 spans 16 amino acids. Germline CDR1 LNHNV, CDR2 YYDKDF (reference sequence). The V segment lost 5 bases and the J segment 4 bases; nucleotides outside the gene matches: 12. In DNA, the CDR3 is TGTGCCACCAGCGTTAGATACGGGACAGGGACTTACGAGCAGTACTTC. This encodes CATSVRYGTGTYEQYF.

This clonotype was recorded a few times. This sequence joins TRBV20-1 and TRBJ2-5; 7 bases match TRBD2. Trimming removed 5 bases from V and 1 base from J; junction bases left unmatched: 13. The CDR3 runs 16 residues. CDR1 is DFQATT, CDR2 SNEGSKA, per germline (reference sequence). CDR3 nucleotides: TGCAGTGCTTCGGCCCTCGGGGAGGGGACCCAAGAGACCCAGTACTTC. Protein sequence: CSASALGEGTQETQYF.

V usage is TRBV20-1 and J usage is TRBJ1-6; TRBD1 matches 8 bases. The CDR3 sequence is 13 residues long. Germline CDR1 DFQATT, CDR2 SNEGSKA (reference sequence). J gave up 6 bases and V 3 bases, and 1 base lay outside the gene matches. The CDR3 DNA reads as TGCAGTGCTAGTACAGGGGGTAATTCACCCCTCCACTTT. This encodes CSASTGGNSPLHF.

CDR3 in DNA: TGTGCCAGCAGCCCACGGGGGAAGGGACCCCGCACAGATACGCAGTATTTT. Amino acid sequence: CASSPRGKGPRTDTQYF. V usage is TRBV7-6 and J usage is TRBJ2-3; D possibly corresponds to TRBD2 (6 bases). Germline-derived CDR1 and CDR2 are SGHVS and FNYEAQ. V gave up 5 bases and J gave up 1 base, with 19 bases separating them. This CDR3 has 17 residues.

The rearrangement joins TRBV12-3 or TRBV12-4 to TRBJ1-3; possibly TRBD1 for D (5 bases). V was shortened by 6 bases and J by 2 bases, with 14 bases between the two germline ends. There are 15 residues in the CDR3. CDR3: CASRPGGYAGNTIYF. The CDR3 DNA is TGTGCCAGCAGGCCCGGGGGTTACGCTGGAAACACCATATATTTT.

The chain joins TRBV5-6 to TRBJ1-3; D possibly corresponds to TRBD1 (5 bases). This CDR3 region has 11 residues. The germline V gene has CDR1 SGHDT and CDR2 YYEEEE. V was trimmed by 1 base and J by 12 bases, leaving 8 bases between them. In DNA form, the CDR3 reads TGTGCCAGCAGCTTGAAGGACAACATATATTTT. Encoded protein: CASSLKDNIYF.

The chain carries TRBV7-2 and TRBJ1-4, with 7 positions matching TRBD1. Per germline, CDR1 SGHTA and CDR2 FQGNSA. CDR3 length: 17 amino acids. V trimming: 1 base; J trimming: 5 bases; junction bases outside the gene matches: 10. CDR3 coding DNA: TGTGCCAGCAGCTTAGTGTTCTTGGGACAGACAAATGAAAAACTGTTTTTT. Translating gives CASSLVFLGQTNEKLFF. Complete variable domain (other parts from reference TRBV7-2 and TRBJ1-4): GAGVSQSPSNKVTEKGKDVELRCDPISGHTALYWYRQSLGQGLEFLIYFQGNSAPDKSGLPSDRFSAERTGGSVSTLTIQRTQQEDSAVYLCASSLVFLGQTNEKLFFGSGTQLSVL.

V gene TRBV6-5 combines with J gene TRBJ1-6, with a tentative D call TRBD1 (5 bases). The CDR3 length is 17 residues. V lost 4 bases, J lost 5 bases, and 18 bases lay in between. Germline lookup yields CDR1 MNHEY and CDR2 SVGAGI. The DNA for the CDR3 is TGTGCCAGCAGTTGGGGGTCTAGGCGGAAGGATAATTCACCCCTCCACTTT. Its translation is CASSWGSRRKDNSPLHF.

V usage is TRBV12-3 or TRBV12-4 and J usage is TRBJ2-5, with D perhaps matching TRBD1 (5 bases). This CDR3 spans 15 amino acids. Trimming removed 6 bases at V and 5 bases at J, with 19 bases between. The CDR3 DNA sequence: TGTGCCAGCAGCTACGACATGGGGCTTGGGGAGACCCAGTACTTC. Amino acids: CASSYDMGLGETQYF.

J is TRBJ2-7 and V is TRBV18; TRBD1 matches at 11 bases. The CDR3 totals 13 residues. The V gene's germline CDR1 is KGHSH and CDR2 LQKENI. Losses at the gene ends were 5 bases for V and 5 bases for J; bases not matched to a gene: 2. As DNA, the CDR3 is TGTGCCAGCTCAGGGGGACAGGGGGACGAGCAGTACTTC. This encodes CASSGGQGDEQYF.

CDR3 DNA sequence: TGCAGCGTTGAAGCCCGACAGAATTACAATGAGCAGTTCTTC. It specifies CSVEARQNYNEQFF. The V call is TRBV29-1, the J call TRBJ2-1; the D gene is possibly TRBD1 (5 bases). Germline V gene sequence: CDR1 SQVTM, CDR2 ANQGSEA. V lost 1 base and J lost 4, with 11 bases in between. CDR3 length equals 14 residues.

The chain combines TRBV24-1 with TRBJ2-3; TRBD1 is a possible D gene (6 bases). Per germline, CDR1 KGHDR and CDR2 SFDVKD. CDR3 length: 14 amino acids. V lost 0 bases to trimming and J lost 8 bases, with 11 bases between them. As DNA, the CDR3 is TGTGCCACCAGTGATTTGGGGGGCTTGGCTACGCAGTATTTT. Translating gives CATSDLGGLATQYF.

The chain uses TRBV20-1 and TRBJ2-1; D is uncertain. The CDR3 spans 12 residues. V lost 2 bases, J lost 7 bases, and 9 bases lay in between. From germline, CDR1 is DFQATT and CDR2 SNEGSKA (reference sequence). CDR3 DNA: TGCAGTGCTAGACTAGGACCTAATGAGCAGTTCTTC. It encodes CSARLGPNEQFF.

The chain has TRBV20-1 and TRBJ1-1; possible D gene TRBD1, 6 bases. The CDR3 consists of 15 residues. Germline CDR1 DFQATT, CDR2 SNEGSKA (reference sequence). Trimming stripped 3 bases from V and 5 bases from J, with 19 bases between. CDR3 sequence (DNA): TGCAGTGCTAGTTCGGGGGCAAGTATGGATACTGAAGCTTTCTTT. Translation gives CSASSGASMDTEAFF.